This TCR beta chain originates from a study of Ad26.COV2.S vaccination and SARS-CoV-2 variants (dated by TCRdb to 2020 to 2023). With regard to the full study: Vaccine-arm donors were drawn from COV1001, a multicentre, randomized, double-blind, placebo-controlled phase I-IIa trial of Ad26.COV2.S in healthy adults. Ad26.COV2.S was administered intramuscularly at 5 x 10^10 or 1 x 10^11 viral particles, either as a single shot or as two shots given 56 days apart. The specificity and breadth of SARS-CoV-2-reactive T cell receptors after Ad26.COV2.S vaccination were assessed by TCRbeta repertoire sequencing. A total of some 30 samples were included in the TCR-sequenced set, comprising around 19 Ad26.COV2.S vaccine recipients, 5 placebo recipients and 8 SARS-CoV-2 convalescent individuals. Trial participants were randomized into five groups of five, in which low-dose or high-dose Ad26.COV2.S was given once or twice, or placebo was given on both occasions. Blinding of investigators to trial group allocation was maintained during experiments and outcome assessment. General study outcomes and caveats: After vaccination, substantial breadth of spike-specific CD8+ and CD4+ T cell responses was reported. Vaccine and placebo recipients had comparable non-spike TCR breadth, which fits with the vaccine containing only spike. According to the authors, total T cell responses may have been underestimated by the TCR breadth and depth analyses. Comparing responses between vaccine doses or regimens was not something the study was powered to do. Ad26.COV2.S recipients had higher spike-specific TCR breadth than placebo recipients (P = 0.0014).

Relative to germline, V is missing 2 bases and J is missing 5 bases, with 8 bases of the junction outside any gene match. CDR1 and CDR2, looked up from the germline V gene, are KGHSH and LQKENI. The cysteine opens and the phenylalanine closes a CDR3 of 15 amino acids. Solely the CDR3 DNA is kept, with 45 bases framed from the first base. The immunoSEQ Assay was the method used to sequence TCRbeta CDR3 regions. After extraction, genomic DNA underwent amplification by bias-controlled multiplex PCR, followed by high-throughput sequencing. The authors processed their data as follows. To quantify the absolute abundance of each unique TCRbeta CDR3 region, sequences were collapsed and filtered. Usable DNA was measured by amplifying reference genes present in all nucleated cells, and TCRbeta template counts were normalized to that usable DNA to estimate T cell fraction. Repertoire TCRs were annotated as SARS-CoV-2-specific by exact matching of V gene, CDR3 amino acid sequence and J gene to a known reactive TCR set. MIRA supplied the reference SARS-CoV-2 TCR set, which was filtered for enrichment in COVID-19-positive ImmuneCODE repertoires so that public or cross-reactive TCRs were removed. Based on the MIRA antigens, annotated TCRs were further analysed at the level of specific ORF or position within ORF. Breadth was defined as annotated unique rearrangements over total unique productive rearrangements; depth was the summed frequency of those rearrangements. TCR breadth was compared between groups using two-sided Wilcoxon rank-sum tests. This immuneACCESS table, as held by TCRdb, lists in-frame sequences with V and J called but not all clones. Of the missing ones, under half trace to an unresolved V gene in checked studies; the others have no known cause. V and J calls and clone size come straight from that table; D and trimming were deduced from the DNA. For this sample there are around 340,000 clones; 86% appear just once. The biggest ten clones account for around a tenth of the sample.

This clone showed up just a few times. Its cognate antigen has yet to be identified. No much larger clone is present one base from it, and per-base qualities are unavailable. The treatment or condition tag for this specimen amounts to: around 19 received Ad26.COV2.S at low or high dose, single or two shots; roughly 5 received placebo; per-sample allocation not given. Repertoires of vaccine and placebo recipients were sequenced from samples taken on day 63 after the first injection. In Cohort 1b, 25 or so adults aged 18-55 years were enrolled at a single site in Boston, USA, between 29 July and 7 August 2020. As a vaccine, Ad26.COV2.S was a replication-incompetent adenovirus type 26 vector that expressed a prefusion-stabilized SARS-CoV-2 spike protein derived from the original Wuhan strain.

Sequenced material: peripheral blood, taken in a trial of Ad26.COV2.S vaccine versus placebo. The rearranged chain carries TRBV18 and TRBJ2-5; TRBD2 lines up with 7 middle nucleotides. The TCR was taken from a person aged 18-65 years who received the Ad26.COV2.S COVID-19 vaccine or a placebo. The DNA reads as follows: TGTGCCAGCTCACCAAGGGCTAGCGGTGGGGAGACCCAGTACTTC. Protein translation: CASSPRASGGETQYF.